This TCR beta chain was sequenced for a study of long-term antiretroviral therapy in people with HIV. This CDR3 contains 14 residues. V was clipped by 5 bases and J by 5 bases, with 15 bases between them. Per germline, CDR1 SNHLY and CDR2 FYNNEI. All donors provided no fewer than one pre-ART and no fewer than two post-ART PBMC samples. Participants who had HIV were, without exception, treated in the United States. The immunoSEQ assay was v3.0, run at survey level. Assay: immunoSEQ multiplex PCR; the TCRdb copy retains only in-frame clones and omits some. The sample includes under 30,000 clones, about 85% of them seen just once. General study points: Versus controls, repertoires in people with HIV had narrower CDR3 length ranges. Pre-ART clonal expansions dominated every time point's repertoire.

The sample holds one count of this clone. The antigen remains unidentified. The sequences come from unsorted PBMCs, collected about 5 years before starting antiretroviral therapy. This receptor was taken from a man over 45 with HIV. The V gene is TRBV2, the J gene TRBJ1-2; D unresolved. The CDR3 is CASSTRASTYGYTF. The DNA for the CDR3 is TGTGCCAGCAGTACCCGAGCATCGACGTATGGCTACACCTTC.